This passage covers 30 T cell receptor beta chains from one sample sequenced in a study of blood T cell repertoires in COVID-19. TCRdb's copy holds only in-frame clones and misses some; the assay was immunoSEQ multiplex PCR. The data show 72,000 or so clones, about four fifths seen once. What was sequenced was peripheral blood. These receptors were obtained from a man between 65 and 80 years old who had recovered from COVID-19.

The chain joins TRBV12-5 to TRBJ2-7; the D is unclear. Germline values: CDR1 LGHNT, CDR2 FRNRAP. The CDR3 totals 14 residues. V was trimmed by 5 bases and J by 3 bases, leaving 14 bases between them. CDR3 amino acids: CASGPSQIRYEQYF. In DNA, the CDR3 is TGTGCTAGTGGTCCCTCCCAGATTCGCTACGAGCAGTACTTC. The variable domain in full, with the rest retrieved from reference TRBV12-5 and TRBJ2-7, is DARVTQTPRHKVTEMGQEVTMRCQPILGHNTVFWYRQTMMQGLELLAYFRNRAPLDDSGMPKDRFSAEMPDATLATLKIQPSEPRDSAVYFCASGPSQIRYEQYFGPGTRLTVT.

The sample holds one count of this clone. V gene TRBV2 combines with J gene TRBJ2-1; D is undetermined. Germline V gives CDR1 SNHLY, CDR2 FYNNEI. The CDR3 spans 15 residues. The ends were cut back, 5 bases at V and 6 bases at J, with 17 bases in the middle. CDR3 in DNA: TGTGCCAGCAGTTTCGCGCCTCGTCCCCCCAATGAGCAGTTCTTC. This sequence encodes CASSFAPRPPNEQFF.

The CDR3 DNA follows: TGTGCCAGCAGCCGTACCGCCGGGACAGGGGGCGGGGATGGCTACACCTTC. Translated: CASSRTAGTGGGDGYTF. This chain links TRBV7-9 with TRBJ1-2, with TRBD1 matching 12 bases. Trimming took 5 bases from V and 6 from J; bases not matched to a gene: 13. The CDR3 extends over 17 amino acids. Germline-derived CDR1 and CDR2 are SEHNR and FQNEAQ (reference sequence). Complete variable domain (other parts from reference TRBV7-9 and TRBJ1-2): DTGVSQNPRHKITKRGQNVTFRCDPISEHNRLYWYRQTLGQGPEFLTYFQNEAQLEKSRLLSDRFSAERPKGSFSTLEIQRTEQGDSAMYLCASSRTAGTGGGDGYTFGSGTRLTVV.

This chain joins TRBV11-2 and TRBJ1-1, with D tentatively TRBD1 (5 bases). This CDR3 has 14 residues. V shed 1 base and J shed 0 bases, with 6 bases lying between them. Germline V gene sequence: CDR1 SGHAT, CDR2 FQNNGV. CDR3 loop: CASSLAGLNTEAFF. The CDR3 DNA sequence: TGTGCCAGCAGCTTAGCAGGGCTGAACACTGAAGCTTTCTTT.

This sequence joins TRBV6-4 and TRBJ2-6; TRBD2 aligns across 8 bases. Germline trimming cut 5 bases from V and 1 base from J; bases unmatched to any gene: 4. This CDR3 has 16 residues. Germline V gives CDR1 MRHNA, CDR2 SNTAGT. CDR3 coding DNA: TGTGCCAGCAGTCCGGGAGGGGGATCTGGGGCCAACGTCCTGACTTTC. This translates into CASSPGGGSGANVLTF.

This clone showed up just a few times. The gene calls are TRBV18 and TRBJ1-1; D call uncertain. The ends were cut back, 6 bases at V and 0 bases at J, with 8 bases in the middle. Germline V gene sequence: CDR1 KGHSH, CDR2 LQKENI. The CDR3 is 13 amino acids. The DNA for the CDR3 is TGTGCCAGCTCGCCCGGGATGAACACTGAAGCTTTCTTT. Protein: CASSPGMNTEAFF.

V usage is TRBV7-7 and J usage is TRBJ2-5, with 13 positions matching TRBD2. Germline CDR1 is SSHAT and CDR2 is FNYEAQ (reference sequence). The CDR3 extends over 15 amino acids. Germline trimming cut 1 base from V and 5 bases from J; bases unmatched to any gene: 1. CDR3 region: CASSLGTSGSETQYF. The CDR3 DNA reads TGTGCCAGCAGCTTAGGGACTAGCGGGAGTGAGACCCAGTACTTC. The variable domain in full, completed from reference TRBV7-7 and TRBJ2-5, reads GAGVSQSPRYKVTKRGQDVTLRCDPISSHATLYWYQQALGQGPEFLTYFNYEAQPDKSGLPSDRFSAERPEGSISTLTIQRTEQRDSAMYRCASSLGTSGSETQYFGPGTRLLVL.

V usage is TRBV5-1 and J usage is TRBJ2-2; D is uncertain. V shed 0 bases and J shed 6 bases, with 6 bases lying between them. This CDR3 is 13 amino acids long. Germline-derived CDR1 and CDR2 are SGHRS and YFSETQ. The CDR3 DNA follows: TGCGCCAGCAGCTTGGACTATGCCGGGGAGCTGTTTTTT. This codes for CASSLDYAGELFF.

This clone was observed a handful of times. The gene calls are TRBV30 and TRBJ1-6; D gene ambiguous. CDR1 is GTSNPN, CDR2 SVGIG, per germline (reference sequence). The V end was cut by 3 bases, the J end by 0 bases, with 6 bases between. This CDR3 is built from 14 residues. CDR3 in amino acids: CAWRTGSYNSPLHF. The CDR3 DNA follows: TGTGCCTGGAGGACGGGCTCCTATAATTCACCCCTCCACTTT.

This clone occurred once. The CDR3 coding sequence is TGTGCCAGCTCACCACCGAATTCGAGGGGGGAGACCCAGTACTTC. Translated: CASSPPNSRGETQYF. The chain combines TRBV18 with TRBJ2-5, with a tentative D call TRBD1 (6 bases). This CDR3 contains 15 residues. Germline V gives CDR1 KGHSH, CDR2 LQKENI. With 0 bases removed from V and 5 bases from J, the gap between germline ends came to 13 bases.

This clone appeared a few times. The V call is TRBV7-9, the J call TRBJ1-1, with D perhaps TRBD1 (5 bases). The length of the CDR3 is 16 residues. Germline values: CDR1 SEHNR, CDR2 FQNEAQ (reference sequence). Trimming cost V 4 bases and J 6 bases, with 21 bases left between them. In DNA form, the CDR3 reads TGTGCCAGCAGCTACTCCTTCAGGGAGGCCCCCCCTGAAGCTTTCTTT. Translation: CASSYSFREAPPEAFF. The variable domain in full, with the rest retrieved from reference TRBV7-9 and TRBJ1-1, is DTGVSQNPRHKITKRGQNVTFRCDPISEHNRLYWYRQTLGQGPEFLTYFQNEAQLEKSRLLSDRFSAERPKGSFSTLEIQRTEQGDSAMYLCASSYSFREAPPEAFFGQGTRLTVV.

The chain employs TRBV11-3 and TRBJ2-7, with TRBD1 matching over 9 bases. This CDR3 region has 15 residues. V shed 5 bases, J shed 3 bases, and the junction held 8 bases outside the gene matches. Germline loops: CDR1 SGHNT, CDR2 YENEEA. The CDR3 bases are TGTGCCAGCAGCCTTTCTCCGGGACAGGGCTACGAGCAGTACTTC. Translated: CASSLSPGQGYEQYF. The entire variable domain, with the rest obtained from reference TRBV11-3 and TRBJ2-7, is as follows: EAGVVQSPRYKIIEKKQPVAFWCNPISGHNTLYWYLQNLGQGPELLIRYENEEAVDDSQLPKDRFSAERLKGVDSTLKIQPAELGDSAVYLCASSLSPGQGYEQYFGPGTRLTVT.

This chain uses TRBV6-2 or TRBV6-3 with TRBJ2-7; 7 bases agree with TRBD2. Germline V lookup: CDR1 MNHEY, CDR2 SVGEGT. The CDR3 extends over 15 amino acids. Trimming took 4 bases from V and 2 from J; bases not matched to a gene: 8. This CDR3 is CASSLLVSGTYEQYF. CDR3 in DNA: TGTGCCAGCAGTTTATTAGTCAGCGGGACCTACGAGCAGTACTTC.

This clone was seen a handful of times. This chain joins TRBV7-8 and TRBJ1-3; 7 bases match TRBD1. With V trimmed by 8 bases and J by 8 bases, 12 bases remained unmatched. Germline values: CDR1 SGHVS, CDR2 FQNEAQ. CDR3 length: 14 residues. This chain's CDR3 is CASRREGARDTIYF. The CDR3 DNA is TGTGCCAGCCGACGGGAGGGGGCGCGGGACACCATATATTTT.

CDR3 in DNA: TGTGCCAGCAGCGTAGAACTAGCGGATCAATACGAGCAGTACTTC. This encodes CASSVELADQYEQYF. The chain uses TRBV9 and TRBJ2-7; TRBD2 aligns across 8 bases. This CDR3 region has 15 residues. Per the germline V gene, CDR1 is SGDLS and CDR2 is YYNGEE. The J segment lost 4 bases and the V segment lost 0 bases, leaving 6 bases of the junction unmatched.

The V gene is TRBV5-1, the J gene TRBJ2-6; TRBD2 is a possible D gene (6 bases). The length of the CDR3 is 16 residues. The V gene's germline CDR1 is SGHRS and CDR2 YFSETQ. The ends were cut back, 3 bases at V and 2 bases at J, with 12 bases in the middle. In nucleotides, the CDR3 is TGCGCCAGCAGCTCGGGCGGGGCTACTGGGGCCAACGTCCTGACTTTC. This encodes CASSSGGATGANVLTF.

Here the CDR3 DNA reads TGTGCCAGCAGCCGGGGTGGGACTGGTTACAATGAGCAGTTCTTC. Its protein product is CASSRGGTGYNEQFF. The rearrangement links TRBV11-3 to TRBJ2-1; weak D call: TRBD2 (6 bases). CDR1 is SGHNT and CDR2 is YENEEA in the germline V gene. Trimming pared 5 bases from V and 4 bases from J, leaving 15 bases between. The CDR3 sequence is 15 residues long.

V and J are TRBV4-2 and TRBJ2-1; D is perhaps TRBD2 (5 bases). Germline V gene lookup returns CDR1 LGHNA and CDR2 YNFKEQ. The CDR3 totals 13 residues. Between the trimmed V and J ends, which lost 1 base and 10 bases, there was a span of 11 bases. The CDR3 spells CASSQVESGEQFF. CDR3 bases: TGTGCCAGCAGCCAAGTGGAATCGGGAGAGCAGTTCTTC.

The genes are TRBV6-5 and TRBJ1-1; TRBD1 agrees at 7 bases. The CDR3 has 14 amino acids. From germline, CDR1 is MNHEY and CDR2 SVGAGI. V lost 6 bases and J lost 3; bases outside the gene matches: 7. CDR3 residues: CASRPTGRDTEAFF. CDR3 DNA sequence: TGTGCCAGCAGGCCGACAGGGCGAGACACTGAAGCTTTCTTT.

The chain recombines TRBV4-1 with TRBJ1-6; D is possibly TRBD1 (5 bases). The CDR3 totals 18 residues. The V end lost 5 bases, the J end lost 0 bases, and 17 bases lay between the germline ends. The germline CDR1 and CDR2 sequences are MGHRA and YSYEKL. This chain's CDR3 is CASSWTPRSSSYNSPLHF. The CDR3 nucleotides are TGCGCCAGCAGCTGGACACCCCGATCTAGCTCCTATAATTCACCCCTCCACTTT.

This sequence joins TRBV6-1 and TRBJ2-1; 13 positions agree with TRBD2. V lost 2 bases, J lost 8 bases, and 6 bases stayed unmatched. This CDR3 has 16 residues. The germline V gene encodes CDR1 MNHNS and CDR2 SASEGT. The CDR3 reads CASSETSGGAVDEQFF. The DNA of the CDR3 is TGTGCCAGCAGTGAAACTAGCGGGGGGGCCGTAGATGAGCAGTTCTTC.

The J gene is TRBJ1-4, the V gene TRBV28; the D is unclear. The germline V gene encodes CDR1 MDHEN and CDR2 SYDVKM. This CDR3 spans 14 amino acids. Trimming shortened V by 4 bases and J by 2 bases, and 8 bases separated the two germline ends. The chain's CDR3 is CASSSADTNEKLFF. The CDR3 region has the DNA TGTGCCAGCAGTTCCGCGGATACTAATGAAAAACTGTTTTTT.

The DNA for the CDR3 is TGTGCCAGCAGCTTGGAACAGGGTAAAAGCTACACCTTC. Translating gives CASSLEQGKSYTF. J is TRBJ1-2 and V is TRBV5-4; D possibly corresponds to TRBD1 (6 bases). This CDR3 has 13 amino acids. Per the germline V gene, CDR1 is SGHNT and CDR2 is YYREEE (reference sequence). Trimming removed 0 bases from V and 9 bases from J, with 12 bases in between.

This clone occurred a few times. This chain connects TRBV3-1 (or the pseudogene TRBV3-2) to TRBJ2-4; D is possibly TRBD2 (7 bases). With 3 bases removed from V and 3 bases from J, the gap between germline ends came to 12 bases. There are 15 residues in the CDR3. CDR1 is LGHDT, CDR2 YNNKEL, per germline (reference sequence). The CDR3, as DNA: TGTGCCAGCAGCCAGTCCGGGGGGCTCAAAAACATTCAGTACTTC. Translated, it gives CASSQSGGLKNIQYF.

This clone was seen only once. V is TRBV28 and J is TRBJ2-2; 8 positions match TRBD1. Germline CDR1 MDHEN, CDR2 SYDVKM. CDR3 length: 16 residues. The trim removed 5 bases at V and 6 bases at J, leaving 11 bases unmatched. The CDR3 DNA is TGTGCCAGCAGTACCGGACAGGGCCCACGGGCCGGGGAGCTGTTTTTT. Its protein product is CASSTGQGPRAGELFF.

The rearrangement joins TRBV10-3 to TRBJ2-5; TRBD1 matches 7 bases. With 0 bases clipped from V and 6 bases from J, the junction kept 4 bases outside the gene matches. This CDR3 spans 14 amino acids. Germline CDR1 reads ENHRY; CDR2 reads SYGVKD. Here the CDR3 reads CAISESTGVKTQYF. The CDR3 nucleotides are TGTGCCATCAGTGAGTCAACAGGGGTGAAGACCCAGTACTTC.

The rearrangement links TRBV11-3 to TRBJ2-5; D is unresolved. CDR1 is SGHNT and CDR2 is YENEEA in the germline V gene. The V and J ends lost 4 bases and 7 bases respectively, with 10 bases between them. The CDR3 covers 12 residues. In DNA form, the CDR3 reads TGTGCCAGCAGCTCAGAGTTCGGGACCCAGTACTTC. This encodes CASSSEFGTQYF. The entire variable domain, with the rest obtained from reference TRBV11-3 and TRBJ2-5, is as follows: EAGVVQSPRYKIIEKKQPVAFWCNPISGHNTLYWYLQNLGQGPELLIRYENEEAVDDSQLPKDRFSAERLKGVDSTLKIQPAELGDSAVYLCASSSEFGTQYFGPGTRLLVL.

The CDR3, as DNA: TGTGCCAGCAGCGCGGGACTATCTAGCACAGATACGCAGTATTTT. Translated: CASSAGLSSTDTQYF. The J gene is TRBJ2-3, the V gene TRBV5-4; 7 bases match TRBD2. Germline CDR1 and CDR2: SGHNT and YYREEE (reference sequence). The CDR3 is 15 amino acids. Trimming removed 4 bases from V and 0 bases from J; junction bases left unmatched: 5.

This clone was observed a few times. The rearrangement uses TRBV4-1 and TRBJ1-1; D is possibly TRBD1 (5 bases). The CDR3 extends over 16 amino acids. Per germline, CDR1 MGHRA and CDR2 YSYEKL. Trimming shortened V by 3 bases and J by 2 bases, and 16 bases separated the two germline ends. CDR3 DNA sequence: TGCGCCAGCAGCCACATATGGGGGGGGAATAACACTGAAGCTTTCTTT. Translation gives CASSHIWGGNNTEAFF.

This clone was seen a handful of times. This chain connects TRBV4-1 to TRBJ1-1; D is unresolved. CDR1 is MGHRA, CDR2 YSYEKL, per germline. Trimming shortened V by 1 base and J by 3 bases, and 18 bases separated the two germline ends. The CDR3 has 17 amino acids. The CDR3 is CASSQVGRNVGDTEAFF. The CDR3 DNA reads TGCGCCAGCAGCCAAGTTGGGAGGAACGTTGGGGACACTGAAGCTTTCTTT.